This T cell receptor (beta chain) originates from a study of CD8 T cells in ankylosing spondylitis. Whole-study results and caveats: A motif in TCR beta, a set of under ten highly homologous variants, appeared characteristic of ankylosing spondylitis blood. In ankylosing spondylitis patients, matched synovial fluid reportedly showed significant enrichment of disease-linked clones.

The V gene's germline CDR1 is DFQATT and CDR2 SNEGSKA (reference sequence). The CDR3 totals 15 residues. V was pared by 0 bases and J by 6 bases, with 8 bases of the junction left unmatched. Libraries for TCR beta were made by quantitative 5'-RACE with molecular barcodes. TCRdb re-analysed the 5' RACE reads in MiXCR, keeping a single row per CDR3 protein. The repertoire includes under 200,000 distinct CDR3 sequences, 9.8% of them detected once, and roughly 16% sits in the top ten. Note on this clonotype: What it binds is unknown.

Sequenced material: blood, either unsorted or a sorted T cell fraction (not recorded which). The chain joins TRBV20-1 to TRBJ1-2; TRBD1 aligns across 9 bases. This TCR was sampled from a female donor with ankylosing spondylitis or in good health (not recorded which). The DNA of the CDR3 is TGCAGTGCTAGAGACGCCCCACGGACAGGGGATGGCTACACCTTC. This sequence encodes CSARDAPRTGDGYTF.